This T cell receptor beta chain came from a study of blood T cell repertoires in COVID-19. Across the whole study: COVID-19 samples from acute and convalescent phases originated in the United States, Italy and Spain. PBMCs, B-cell-depleted T cells, or T cells were the source of the cDNA or gDNA that made up the material.

Authors' data handling: Estimates of nucleated cell counts were drawn from the amplification of reference gene primers. The repertoire was sequenced with immunoSEQ multiplex PCR; TCRdb's copy has only in-frame clones and lacks some. That table is the source of V, J and clone size, and D and trimming were worked out from the DNA. This sample carries hundreds of thousands of clones, approximately 90% of them seen once, and the ten largest clones take about 1.5%. Unmatched junction bases numbered 3, after V lost 1 base and J lost 4 bases. Germline-derived CDR1 and CDR2 are SGHAT and FQNNGV. The CDR3 is 14 residues long.

Sequences were obtained from peripheral blood. The chain joins TRBV11-2 to TRBJ1-2, with TRBD1 matching over 7 bases. This receptor was obtained from a woman in her thirties with active or convalescent COVID-19. The CDR3 nucleotides read TGTGCCAGCAGCTTAGCTCGGGACAGCTATGGCTACACCTTC. Protein sequence: CASSLARDSYGYTF.